This passage covers 27 T cell receptor beta chains from one sample sequenced in a study of blood T cell repertoires in COVID-19. Measured with immunoSEQ multiplex PCR; TCRdb has only the in-frame clones, and not every one. There are some 54,000 clones in the sample; about nine tenths occur only once, and about 2.2% lies in the top ten. Sequenced input: peripheral blood. The receptors here all came from a man between 60 and 75 years old with acute or convalescent COVID-19.

The chain carries TRBV3-1 (or the pseudogene TRBV3-2) and TRBJ2-7; D is perhaps TRBD2 (6 bases). The CDR3 is made up of 16 amino acids. With 0 bases removed from V and 0 bases from J, the gap between germline ends came to 12 bases. CDR1 and CDR2 (germline): LGHDT, YNNKEL (reference sequence). The CDR3 DNA follows: TGTGCCAGCAGCCAAGACCCCGCGGGAAGCTCCTACGAGCAGTACTTC. Its protein is CASSQDPAGSSYEQYF.

The chain links TRBV29-1 to TRBJ1-2; D possibly corresponds to TRBD1 (6 bases). Germline V gene data show CDR1 as SQVTM and CDR2 as ANQGSEA. The CDR3 has 12 amino acids. The V end was cut by 3 bases, the J end by 4 bases, with 9 bases between. This CDR3 is CSVDRTAYGYTF. In nucleotides, the CDR3 is TGCAGCGTTGATAGGACAGCCTATGGCTACACCTTC.

The chain couples TRBV5-1 to TRBJ2-2, with 8 bases that match TRBD2. Trimming cost V 4 bases and J 0 bases; bases outside gene matches: 2. The CDR3 consists of 15 residues. CDR1 and CDR2 (germline): SGHRS, YFSETQ. The CDR3 DNA reads TGCGCCAGCAGCCTTAGCGGGACGAACACCGGGGAGCTGTTTTTT. Protein product: CASSLSGTNTGELFF.

Here the CDR3 reads CASSMAVSAPLHF. CDR3 nucleotides: TGTGCCAGTAGTATGGCGGTGAGTGCACCCCTCCACTTT. This rearrangement joins TRBV19 to TRBJ1-6; no clear D gene. The CDR3 runs 13 residues. Looked up from germline, CDR1 is LNHDA and CDR2 is SQIVND (reference sequence). V lost 3 bases and J lost 11, with 11 bases in between.

The sample holds a few counts of this clone. The chain uses TRBV30 and TRBJ1-1; D call uncertain. This CDR3 has 15 residues. Germline lookup yields CDR1 GTSNPN and CDR2 SVGIG (reference sequence). The ends were cut back, 3 bases at V and 4 bases at J, with 18 bases in the middle. As DNA, the CDR3 is TGTGCCTGGAGCCCTAGGCCTCGGGGATCCACTGAAGCTTTCTTT. Its protein is CAWSPRPRGSTEAFF.

The V and J genes are TRBV27 and TRBJ1-2; the match to TRBD1 covers 7 bases. The germline gives CDR1 MNHEY, CDR2 SMNVEV (reference sequence). The length of the CDR3 is 13 residues. Trimming took 2 bases from V and 4 from J; bases not matched to a gene: 1. As DNA, the CDR3 is TGTGCCAGCAGTTTAAACAGGGGCTATGGCTACACCTTC. Protein product: CASSLNRGYGYTF.

In DNA form, the CDR3 reads TGTGCCAGCTCCCGCGAAAGTGATTCACCCCTCCACTTT. It translates to CASSRESDSPLHF. V and J are TRBV18 and TRBJ1-6; D is uncertain. V was shortened by 6 bases and J by 8 bases, with 11 bases between the two germline ends. This CDR3 comprises 13 residues. Germline V gene lookup returns CDR1 KGHSH and CDR2 LQKENI. Full variable domain (rest looked up from reference TRBV18 and TRBJ1-6): NAGVMQNPRHLVRRRGQEARLRCSPMKGHSHVYWYRQLPEEGLKFMVYLQKENIIDESGMPKERFSAEFPKEGPSILRIQQVVRGDSAAYFCASSRESDSPLHFGNGTRLTVT.

This clone was picked up one time. V usage is TRBV28 and J usage is TRBJ1-5; possibly TRBD1 for D (6 bases). The germline V gene has CDR1 MDHEN and CDR2 SYDVKM. V was pared by 6 bases and J by 1 base, with 13 bases between. This CDR3 contains 15 residues. CDR3 loop: CASSLGGLSNQPQHF. Here the CDR3 DNA reads TGTGCCAGCAGCCTAGGGGGTTTGAGCAATCAGCCCCAGCATTTT.

This clone was seen a single time. The gene calls are TRBV6-1 and TRBJ2-1, with TRBD2 matching 8 bases. Trimming removed 1 base from V and 10 bases from J; junction bases left unmatched: 12. The CDR3 runs to 16 residues. Looked up from germline, CDR1 is MNHNS and CDR2 is SASEGT. The CDR3 nucleotides read TGTGCCAGCAGTGAAGGGGGTAGCGGGATCTCCCGGGAGCAGTTCTTC. This encodes CASSEGGSGISREQFF.

The chain recombines TRBV5-1 with TRBJ2-3; TRBD1 matches 12 bases. J gave up 0 bases and V 0 bases, and 17 bases lay outside the gene matches. The CDR3 runs 22 residues. The germline gives CDR1 SGHRS, CDR2 YFSETQ. The CDR3 nucleotides read TGCGCCAGCAGCTTGGCTCGGACCACCCGGGACAGGGGGCGAGGGAGCACAGATACGCAGTATTTT. Its translation: CASSLARTTRDRGRGSTDTQYF.

This chain joins TRBV18 and TRBJ1-2, with 9 bases identical to TRBD1. Germline loops: CDR1 KGHSH, CDR2 LQKENI. CDR3 length equals 15 residues. V gave up 4 bases and J gave up 3 bases; unmatched junction bases: 6. CDR3 sequence (DNA): TGTGCCAGCTCACTACTACAGGGGGCAGACTATGGCTACACCTTC. Translation: CASSLLQGADYGYTF.

The J gene is TRBJ2-5, the V gene TRBV7-9, with 16 bases matching TRBD2. The CDR3 covers 19 residues. Germline V lookup: CDR1 SEHNR, CDR2 FQNEAQ (reference sequence). V shed 5 bases, J shed 4 bases, and the junction held 13 bases outside the gene matches. In DNA, the CDR3 is TGTGCCAGCAGCCCTAGTCCCGGGACTAGCGGGAGGGCCTTAGAGACCCAGTACTTC. Its protein is CASSPSPGTSGRALETQYF. Full variable domain (remainder filled in from reference TRBV7-9 and TRBJ2-5): DTGVSQNPRHKITKRGQNVTFRCDPISEHNRLYWYRQTLGQGPEFLTYFQNEAQLEKSRLLSDRFSAERPKGSFSTLEIQRTEQGDSAMYLCASSPSPGTSGRALETQYFGPGTRLLVL.

V and J are TRBV24-1 and TRBJ2-3; unclear D gene. The V gene's germline CDR1 is KGHDR and CDR2 SFDVKD. The ends were cut back, 9 bases at V and 2 bases at J, with 11 bases in the middle. The CDR3 has 13 residues. CDR3 DNA: TGTGCCACCCTGGGCCACAACACAGATACGCAGTATTTT. Translated: CATLGHNTDTQYF.

The J gene is TRBJ2-7, the V gene TRBV6-5, with D perhaps matching TRBD1 (6 bases). The CDR3 has 16 amino acids. V was shortened by 0 bases and J by 0 bases, with 12 bases between the two germline ends. The germline gives CDR1 MNHEY, CDR2 SVGAGI. The CDR3 nucleotides read TGTGCCAGCAGTTACTCCTCGAGGGGGAACTCCTACGAGCAGTACTTC. Encoded protein: CASSYSSRGNSYEQYF.

The rearrangement joins TRBV9 to TRBJ1-1; TRBD1 agrees at 9 bases. After removal of 2 bases from V and 0 bases from J, the junction contained 5 bases not matched to a gene. Germline values: CDR1 SGDLS, CDR2 YYNGEE. This CDR3 contains 16 residues. The DNA of the CDR3 is TGTGCCAGCAGCGTCGGGACAGGGTACATGAACACTGAAGCTTTCTTT. Translating gives CASSVGTGYMNTEAFF.

The V gene is TRBV7-9, the J gene TRBJ2-2, with TRBD1 as a possible D gene (5 bases). V lost 6 bases, J lost 1 base, and 15 bases lay in between. This CDR3 region has 16 residues. Germline V gene data show CDR1 as SEHNR and CDR2 as FQNEAQ (reference sequence). CDR3 sequence reads: CASRMIGAGNTGELFF. The CDR3, as DNA: TGTGCCAGCAGAATGATTGGGGCAGGGAACACCGGGGAGCTGTTTTTT.

This rearrangement joins TRBV30 to TRBJ1-6; D remains unclear. Germline loops: CDR1 GTSNPN, CDR2 SVGIG (reference sequence). The CDR3 is 15 amino acids. V gave up 5 bases and J gave up 0 bases, with 11 bases separating them. The CDR3 protein is CAWGSGSSYNSPLHF. Written as DNA, the CDR3 is TGTGCCTGGGGCTCGGGGAGCTCCTATAATTCACCCCTCCACTTT.

V gene TRBV19 combines with J gene TRBJ1-4; no clear D. Per the germline V gene, CDR1 is LNHDA and CDR2 is SQIVND (reference sequence). V dropped 7 bases and J dropped 8 bases, with 14 bases sitting between them. The CDR3 totals 13 residues. The CDR3 loop is CASKEYRGEKLFF. The CDR3 region has the DNA TGTGCCAGTAAAGAGTACAGAGGGGAAAAACTGTTTTTT.

The chain is built from TRBV6-5 and TRBJ2-2, with 7 bases matching TRBD2. The junction had 6 bases not matched to a gene; V was cut back by 2 bases and J by 6 bases. CDR1 and CDR2 from the germline V gene are MNHEY and SVGAGI. The CDR3 length is 15 residues. The CDR3 loop is CASSYGRVGAGELFF. The CDR3 DNA reads as TGTGCCAGCAGTTACGGGAGGGTTGGGGCCGGGGAGCTGTTTTTT.

The J gene is TRBJ2-1, the V gene TRBV27; D unresolved. Trimming cost V 5 bases and J 0 bases, with 14 bases left between them. The CDR3 covers 16 residues. CDR1 and CDR2 (germline): MNHEY, SMNVEV (reference sequence). Here the CDR3 DNA reads TGTGCCAGCAGTCTTAGCCCTACAAGCTCCTACAATGAGCAGTTCTTC. This gives the protein CASSLSPTSSYNEQFF.

The chain joins TRBV3-1 (or the pseudogene TRBV3-2) to TRBJ1-2, with D perhaps TRBD1 (5 bases). The CDR3 totals 15 residues. The V end lost 4 bases, the J end lost 0 bases, and 12 bases lay between the germline ends. Germline CDR1 reads LGHDT; CDR2 reads YNNKEL (reference sequence). The CDR3 region is CASSPTVHTNYGYTF. CDR3 DNA sequence: TGTGCCAGCAGCCCGACAGTCCACACTAACTATGGCTACACCTTC.

The V and J genes are TRBV2 and TRBJ1-6; D might be TRBD1 (5 bases). CDR3 size: 15 residues. Trimming took off 2 bases at V and 6 bases at J, with 11 bases between the two ends. CDR1 is SNHLY, CDR2 FYNNEI, per germline. As DNA, the CDR3 is TGTGCCAGCAGTGAAATGGGGCAGATTAATTCACCCCTCCACTTT. Translating it yields CASSEMGQINSPLHF. Full variable domain (rest looked up from reference TRBV2 and TRBJ1-6): EPEVTQTPSHQVTQMGQEVILRCVPISNHLYFYWYRQILGQKVEFLVSFYNNEISEKSEIFDDQFSVERPDGSNFTLKIRSTKLEDSAMYFCASSEMGQINSPLHFGNGTRLTVT.

The chain uses TRBV4-3 and TRBJ1-6, with D tentatively TRBD1 (6 bases). Germline V CDR1 and CDR2: LGHNA, YSLEER. The V gene lost 0 bases and the J gene lost 1 base, with 19 bases spanning the gap. The CDR3 runs to 20 residues. The CDR3 region is CASSQDRPRGRVSYNSPLHF. The DNA for the CDR3 is TGCGCCAGCAGCCAAGATAGGCCCAGGGGACGTGTGTCCTATAATTCACCCCTCCACTTT.

This clone was counted a few times. This chain joins TRBV7-9 and TRBJ2-3, with TRBD2 matching over 7 bases. V was clipped by 3 bases and J by 2 bases; unmatched bases: 5. CDR1 SEHNR and CDR2 FQNEAQ come from the germline V gene (reference sequence). This CDR3 is built from 15 residues. The CDR3 nucleotides read TGTGCCAGCAGCTTTGGCCTAGCGGACACAGATACGCAGTATTTT. Translated: CASSFGLADTDTQYF.

This chain links TRBV7-2 with TRBJ2-7; tentative D call: TRBD2 (5 bases). Trimming removed 5 bases at V and 0 bases at J, with 11 bases between. The CDR3 is made up of 14 amino acids. CDR1 SGHTA and CDR2 FQGNSA come from the germline V gene. The CDR3 spells CASSPYTSSYEQYF. CDR3 DNA sequence: TGTGCCAGCAGCCCTTACACTAGCTCCTACGAGCAGTACTTC.

This chain links TRBV13 with TRBJ2-6; maybe TRBD2 (5 bases). Trimming pared 5 bases from V and 4 bases from J, leaving 12 bases between. Germline CDR1 and CDR2: PRHDT and FYEKMQ (reference sequence). CDR3 length: 15 amino acids. For the CDR3, the DNA is TGTGCCAGCAGCCCAGGAGGTGCCGGGGCCAACGTCCTGACTTTC. It yields the protein CASSPGGAGANVLTF.

The chain joins TRBV5-6 to TRBJ2-5; 7 bases align to TRBD1. This CDR3 region has 13 residues. Trimming cost V 10 bases and J 2 bases; bases outside gene matches: 8. CDR1 SGHDT and CDR2 YYEEEE come from the germline V gene. The CDR3 region is CAAGGGTQETQYF. The DNA for the CDR3 is TGTGCCGCAGGGGGTGGGACACAAGAGACCCAGTACTTC.